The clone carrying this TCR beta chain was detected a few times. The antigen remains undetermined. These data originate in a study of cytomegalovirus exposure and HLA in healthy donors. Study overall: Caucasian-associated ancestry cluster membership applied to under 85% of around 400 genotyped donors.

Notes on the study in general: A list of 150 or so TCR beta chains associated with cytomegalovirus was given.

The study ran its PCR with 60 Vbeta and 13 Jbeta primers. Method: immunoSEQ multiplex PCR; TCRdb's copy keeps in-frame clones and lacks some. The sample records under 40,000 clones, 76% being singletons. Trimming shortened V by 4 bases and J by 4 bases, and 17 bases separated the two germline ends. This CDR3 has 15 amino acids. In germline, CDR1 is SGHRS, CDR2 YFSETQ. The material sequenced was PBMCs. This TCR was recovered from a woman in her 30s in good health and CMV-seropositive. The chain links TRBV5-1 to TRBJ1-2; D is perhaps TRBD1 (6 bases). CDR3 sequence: CASSLTGSGGYGYTF. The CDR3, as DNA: TGCGCCAGCAGCCTGACAGGCTCTGGGGGCTATGGCTACACCTTC.